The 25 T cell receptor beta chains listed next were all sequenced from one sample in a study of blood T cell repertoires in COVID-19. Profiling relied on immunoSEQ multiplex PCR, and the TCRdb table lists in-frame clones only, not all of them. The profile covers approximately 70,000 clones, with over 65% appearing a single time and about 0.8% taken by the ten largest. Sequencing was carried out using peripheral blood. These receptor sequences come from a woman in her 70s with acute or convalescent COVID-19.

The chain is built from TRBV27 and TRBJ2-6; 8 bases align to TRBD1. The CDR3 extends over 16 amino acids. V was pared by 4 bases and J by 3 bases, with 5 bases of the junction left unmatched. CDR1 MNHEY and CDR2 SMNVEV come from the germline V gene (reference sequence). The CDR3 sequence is CASSSDRGFGANVLTF. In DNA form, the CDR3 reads TGTGCCAGCAGTTCTGACAGGGGATTTGGGGCCAACGTCCTGACTTTC.

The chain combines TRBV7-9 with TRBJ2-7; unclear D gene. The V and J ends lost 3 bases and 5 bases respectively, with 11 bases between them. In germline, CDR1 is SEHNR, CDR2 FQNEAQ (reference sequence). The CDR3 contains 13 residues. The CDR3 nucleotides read TGTGCCAGCAGCTTTAATGTCTTAGACGAGCAGTACTTC. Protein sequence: CASSFNVLDEQYF. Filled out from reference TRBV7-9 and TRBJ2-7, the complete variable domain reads DTGVSQNPRHKITKRGQNVTFRCDPISEHNRLYWYRQTLGQGPEFLTYFQNEAQLEKSRLLSDRFSAERPKGSFSTLEIQRTEQGDSAMYLCASSFNVLDEQYFGPGTRLTVT.

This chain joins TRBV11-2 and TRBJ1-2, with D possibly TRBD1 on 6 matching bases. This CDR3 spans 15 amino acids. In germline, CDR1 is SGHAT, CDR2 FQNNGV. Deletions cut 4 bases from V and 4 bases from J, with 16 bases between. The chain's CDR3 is CASSSRLQGPYGYTF. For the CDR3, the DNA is TGTGCCAGCAGCTCCCGATTACAGGGACCCTATGGCTACACCTTC.

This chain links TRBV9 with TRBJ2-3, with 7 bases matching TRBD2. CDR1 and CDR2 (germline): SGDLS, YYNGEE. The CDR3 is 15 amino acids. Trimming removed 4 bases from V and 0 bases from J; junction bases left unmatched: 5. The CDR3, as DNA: TGTGCCAGCAGCACCGGGACTACTAGCACAGATACGCAGTATTTT. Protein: CASSTGTTSTDTQYF.

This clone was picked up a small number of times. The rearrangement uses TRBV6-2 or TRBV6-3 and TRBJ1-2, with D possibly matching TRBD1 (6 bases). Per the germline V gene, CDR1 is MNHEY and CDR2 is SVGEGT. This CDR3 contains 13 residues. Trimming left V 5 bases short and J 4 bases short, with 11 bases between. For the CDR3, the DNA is TGTGCCAGCAGTAGGGACACCATCTATGGCTACACCTTC. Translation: CASSRDTIYGYTF.

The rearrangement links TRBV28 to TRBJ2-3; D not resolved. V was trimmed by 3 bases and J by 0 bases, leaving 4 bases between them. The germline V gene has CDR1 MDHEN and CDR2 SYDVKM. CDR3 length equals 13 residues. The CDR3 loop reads CASSFGSTDTQYF. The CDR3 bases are TGTGCCAGCAGTTTCGGGAGCACAGATACGCAGTATTTT.

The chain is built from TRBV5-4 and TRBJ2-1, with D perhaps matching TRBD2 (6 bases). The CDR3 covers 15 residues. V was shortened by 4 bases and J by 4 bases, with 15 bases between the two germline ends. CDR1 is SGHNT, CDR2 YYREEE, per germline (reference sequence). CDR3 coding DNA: TGTGCCAGCAGCGGACCCGGGACTTTGTACAATGAGCAGTTCTTC. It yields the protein CASSGPGTLYNEQFF.

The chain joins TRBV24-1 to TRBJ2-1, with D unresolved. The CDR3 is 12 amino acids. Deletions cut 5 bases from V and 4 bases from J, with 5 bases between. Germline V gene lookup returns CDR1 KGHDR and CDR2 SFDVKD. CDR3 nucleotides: TGTGCCACCAGTGGAACTTACAATGAGCAGTTCTTC. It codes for CATSGTYNEQFF.

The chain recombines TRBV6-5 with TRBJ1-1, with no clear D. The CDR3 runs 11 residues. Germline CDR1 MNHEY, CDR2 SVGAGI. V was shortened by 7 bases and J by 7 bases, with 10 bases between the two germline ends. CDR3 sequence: CASMEVGEAFF. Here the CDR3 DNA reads TGTGCCAGCATGGAGGTCGGTGAAGCTTTCTTT.

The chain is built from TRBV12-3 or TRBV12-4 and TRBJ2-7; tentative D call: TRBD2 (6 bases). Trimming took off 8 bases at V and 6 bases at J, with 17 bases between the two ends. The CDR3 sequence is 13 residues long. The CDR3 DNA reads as TGTGCCAGCTCGGGCAGGGACTGGGGCGAGCAGTACTTC. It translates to CASSGRDWGEQYF.

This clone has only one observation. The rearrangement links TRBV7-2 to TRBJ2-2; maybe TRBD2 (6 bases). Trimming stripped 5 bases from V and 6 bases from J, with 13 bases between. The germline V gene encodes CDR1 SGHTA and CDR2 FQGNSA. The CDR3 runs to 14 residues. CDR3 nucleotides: TGTGCCAGCAGCCCCCCACTAGCTTCCGGGGAGCTGTTTTTT. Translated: CASSPPLASGELFF.

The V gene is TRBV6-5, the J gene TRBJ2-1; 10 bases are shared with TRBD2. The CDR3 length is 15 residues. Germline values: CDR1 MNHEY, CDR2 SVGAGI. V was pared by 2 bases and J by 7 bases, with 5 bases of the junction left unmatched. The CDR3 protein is CASSYGTSVMNEQFF. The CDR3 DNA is TGTGCCAGCAGTTACGGGACTAGCGTTATGAATGAGCAGTTCTTC.

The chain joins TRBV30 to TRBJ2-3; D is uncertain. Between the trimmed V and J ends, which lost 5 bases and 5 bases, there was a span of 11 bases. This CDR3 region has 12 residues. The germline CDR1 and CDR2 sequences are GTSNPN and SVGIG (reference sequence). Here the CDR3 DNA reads TGTGCCTGGCGGGTGATTCGAGATACGCAGTATTTT. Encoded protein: CAWRVIRDTQYF.

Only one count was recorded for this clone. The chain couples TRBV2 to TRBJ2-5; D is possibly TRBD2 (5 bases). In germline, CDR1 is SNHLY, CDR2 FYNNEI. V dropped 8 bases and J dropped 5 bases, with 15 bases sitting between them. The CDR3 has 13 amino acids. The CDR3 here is CASSVLRGETQYF. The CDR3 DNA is TGTGCCAGCTCCGTCCTCCGGGGTGAGACCCAGTACTTC.

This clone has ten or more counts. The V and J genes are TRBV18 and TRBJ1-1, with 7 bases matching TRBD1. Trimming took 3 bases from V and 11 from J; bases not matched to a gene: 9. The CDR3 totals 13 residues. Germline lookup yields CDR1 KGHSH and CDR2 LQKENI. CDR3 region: CASSPGQTGNAFF. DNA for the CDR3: TGTGCCAGCTCACCTGGACAGACAGGGAATGCTTTCTTT. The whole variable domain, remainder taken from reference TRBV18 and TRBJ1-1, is NAGVMQNPRHLVRRRGQEARLRCSPMKGHSHVYWYRQLPEEGLKFMVYLQKENIIDESGMPKERFSAEFPKEGPSILRIQQVVRGDSAAYFCASSPGQTGNAFFGQGTRLTVV.

As DNA, the CDR3 is TGTGCCAGCAGCTTCCGGGACTCTGGAAACACCATATATTTT. This translates into CASSFRDSGNTIYF. This chain links TRBV5-6 with TRBJ1-3, with D uncertain. CDR1 is SGHDT, CDR2 YYEEEE, per germline. Trimming took off 2 bases at V and 0 bases at J, with 6 bases between the two ends. The length of the CDR3 is 14 residues.

CDR3 sequence (DNA): TGTGCCAGCAGTTGGGCGGGAGGTACCTACGAGCAGTACTTC. Its translation: CASSWAGGTYEQYF. The V gene is TRBV28, the J gene TRBJ2-7, with TRBD2 matching 8 bases. V lost 4 bases and J lost 2; bases outside the gene matches: 4. The CDR3 has 14 amino acids. CDR1 is MDHEN and CDR2 is SYDVKM in the germline V gene.

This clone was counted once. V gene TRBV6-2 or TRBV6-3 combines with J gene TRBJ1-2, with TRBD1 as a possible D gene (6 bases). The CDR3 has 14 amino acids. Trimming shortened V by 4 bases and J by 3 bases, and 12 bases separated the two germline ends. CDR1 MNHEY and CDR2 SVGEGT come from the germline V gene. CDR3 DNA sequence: TGTGCCAGCAGTTGGGACAAGGGAGACTATGGCTACACCTTC. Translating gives CASSWDKGDYGYTF.

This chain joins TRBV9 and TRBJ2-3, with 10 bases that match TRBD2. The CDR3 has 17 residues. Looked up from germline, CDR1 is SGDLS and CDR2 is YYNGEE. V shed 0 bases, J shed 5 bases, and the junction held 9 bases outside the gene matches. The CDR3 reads CASSVGASGGALDTQYF. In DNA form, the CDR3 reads TGTGCCAGCAGCGTAGGTGCAAGCGGGGGGGCGTTAGATACGCAGTATTTT.

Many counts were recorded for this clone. The CDR3 DNA sequence: TGTGCCAGCAGCTCCGGGACAGGGAGGACTGAAGCTTTCTTT. It yields the protein CASSSGTGRTEAFF. V and J are TRBV7-2 and TRBJ1-1; 9 nucleotides align to TRBD1. Germline-derived CDR1 and CDR2 are SGHTA and FQGNSA. This CDR3 is built from 14 residues. After removal of 4 bases from V and 5 bases from J, the junction contained 5 bases not matched to a gene. The full variable domain, in which reference TRBV7-2 and TRBJ1-1 provide the parts outside the CDR3, is GAGVSQSPSNKVTEKGKDVELRCDPISGHTALYWYRQSLGQGLEFLIYFQGNSAPDKSGLPSDRFSAERTGGSVSTLTIQRTQQEDSAVYLCASSSGTGRTEAFFGQGTRLTVV.

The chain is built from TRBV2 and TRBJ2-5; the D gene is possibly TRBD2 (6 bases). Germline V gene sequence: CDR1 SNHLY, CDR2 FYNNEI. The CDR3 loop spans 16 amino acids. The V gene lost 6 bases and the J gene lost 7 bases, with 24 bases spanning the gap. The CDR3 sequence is CASSYFSGQNSGTQYF. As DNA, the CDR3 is TGTGCCAGCAGCTACTTTAGCGGTCAAAACTCCGGGACCCAGTACTTC.

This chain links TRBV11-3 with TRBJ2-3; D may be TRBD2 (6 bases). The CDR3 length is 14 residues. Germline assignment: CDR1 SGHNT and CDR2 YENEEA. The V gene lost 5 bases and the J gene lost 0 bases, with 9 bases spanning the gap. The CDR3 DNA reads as TGTGCCAGCAGCCCGCGGGACAGCACAGATACGCAGTATTTT. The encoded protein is CASSPRDSTDTQYF.

The CDR3 sequence: CASSIDGGSTDSYGYTF. The CDR3 DNA reads TGTGCCAGCAGCATAGATGGGGGCTCCACCGACTCCTATGGCTACACCTTC. The chain uses TRBV21-1 and TRBJ1-2; TRBD1, the D gene given by the table, was not confirmed from the DNA. TRBV21-1 is a pseudogene locus. The CDR3 covers 17 residues.

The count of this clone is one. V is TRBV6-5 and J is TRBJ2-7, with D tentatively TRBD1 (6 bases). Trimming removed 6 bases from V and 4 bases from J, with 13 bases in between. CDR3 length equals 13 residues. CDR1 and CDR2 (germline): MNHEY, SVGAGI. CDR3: CASRPIQGYEQYF. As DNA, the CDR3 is TGTGCCAGCAGACCTATACAGGGTTACGAGCAGTACTTC.

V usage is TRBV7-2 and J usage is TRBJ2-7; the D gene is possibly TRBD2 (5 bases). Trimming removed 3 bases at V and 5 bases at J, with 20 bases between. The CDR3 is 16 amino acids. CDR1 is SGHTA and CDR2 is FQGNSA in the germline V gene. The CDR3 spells CASSFFSFGVGDEQYF. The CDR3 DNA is TGTGCCAGCAGCTTCTTTAGTTTCGGGGTAGGCGACGAGCAGTACTTC.